The T cell receptor (beta chain) under discussion was sequenced for a study of blood T cell repertoires in COVID-19. Study at large: Whether acute or convalescent, the COVID-19 samples came from the United States, Italy and Spain.

Authors' methods: Reference gene primers were amplified, and this amplification served to estimate nucleated cell counts. Here immunoSEQ multiplex PCR was the method, and the copy in TCRdb shows in-frame clones only, minus some. V, J and clone size are taken as reported in that table, and D and trimming were inferred from the DNA itself. The table lists tens of thousands of clones, around 93% of them singletons. The CDR3 length is 14 residues. The V gene's germline CDR1 is MNHEY and CDR2 SVGAGI. The receptor's source is a human donor with active COVID-19. The donor label of this sample is uncertain. The rearrangement uses TRBV6-5 and TRBJ1-2; D is undetermined. Sequences were obtained from peripheral blood. The chain's CDR3 is CGLSLGWEAYGYTF. The CDR3, as DNA: TGTGGTCTAAGTCTGGGTTGGGAGGCCTATGGCTACACCTTC.